These 12 T cell receptor beta chains came from one sample sequenced in a study of blood T cell repertoires in COVID-19. Clones were sequenced by immunoSEQ multiplex PCR, and TCRdb holds only the in-frame ones, with some missing. The table has tens of thousands of clones, 87% seen once. The sample consisted of peripheral blood. The source is a man aged 55 to 70 with acute or convalescent COVID-19.

This clone was seen a handful of times. The DNA for the CDR3 is TGTGCCAGCAGCTTACAGGGTGGCACAACGAACACTGAAGCTTTCTTT. This translates into CASSLQGGTTNTEAFF. This rearrangement joins TRBV7-8 to TRBJ1-1; D may be TRBD1 (5 bases). Germline V CDR1 and CDR2: SGHVS, FQNEAQ. V dropped 2 bases and J dropped 1 base, with 14 bases sitting between them. CDR3 size: 16 residues.

J is TRBJ1-6 and V is TRBV5-6; 7 positions agree with TRBD1. The CDR3 has 14 amino acids. V was pared by 1 base and J by 9 bases, with 4 bases of the junction left unmatched. Germline CDR1 SGHDT, CDR2 YYEEEE. In DNA, the CDR3 is TGTGCCAGCAGCTTGAGAGGGGGCGTTTCACCCCTCCACTTT. Residues: CASSLRGGVSPLHF.

The rearrangement links TRBV19 to TRBJ1-1, with D possibly matching TRBD1 (5 bases). The germline V gene encodes CDR1 LNHDA and CDR2 SQIVND (reference sequence). The CDR3 sequence is 14 residues long. The V and J ends lost 3 bases and 6 bases respectively, with 14 bases between them. In nucleotides, the CDR3 is TGTGCCAGTAGTATGTTCGGCAGGGAAGCTGAAGCTTTCTTT. Protein sequence: CASSMFGREAEAFF.

The rearrangement joins TRBV9 to TRBJ2-3; 12 bases align to TRBD2. The ends lost 4 bases at V and 2 bases at J; junction bases unmatched: 8. The germline CDR1 and CDR2 sequences are SGDLS and YYNGEE. The CDR3 is 17 residues long. CDR3 loop: CASSQTSGGYHTDTQYF. The CDR3 DNA sequence: TGTGCCAGCAGCCAAACTAGCGGGGGGTACCACACAGATACGCAGTATTTT.

The V gene is TRBV20-1, the J gene TRBJ1-1; the D is unclear. Germline V lookup: CDR1 DFQATT, CDR2 SNEGSKA (reference sequence). V lost 3 bases to trimming and J lost 4 bases, with 6 bases between them. The CDR3 spans 11 residues. In DNA, the CDR3 is TGCAGTGCTAGCAGGCTCACTGAAGCTTTCTTT. It is translated as CSASRLTEAFF.

The genes are TRBV13 and TRBJ2-7; 8 nucleotides agree with TRBD1. Germline CDR1 is PRHDT and CDR2 is FYEKMQ (reference sequence). The CDR3 loop spans 13 amino acids. The trim removed 8 bases at V and 4 bases at J, leaving 7 bases unmatched. In DNA form, the CDR3 reads TGTGCCAGCGGACAGGGTGAGGGGTACGAGCAGTACTTC. Amino acid sequence: CASGQGEGYEQYF.

The chain combines TRBV10-3 with TRBJ1-4, with TRBD1 matching over 9 bases. J gave up 4 bases and V 5 bases, and 8 bases lay outside the gene matches. Germline V gene data show CDR1 as ENHRY and CDR2 as SYGVKD. CDR3 size: 16 residues. CDR3 coding DNA: TGTGCCATCAGTCCATCAGCGGGACAGGGTAATGAAAAACTGTTTTTT. Translation gives CAISPSAGQGNEKLFF.

The chain is built from TRBV9 and TRBJ1-4; D is perhaps TRBD1 (6 bases). The germline CDR1 and CDR2 sequences are SGDLS and YYNGEE. The CDR3 has 15 amino acids. The V end was cut by 3 bases, the J end by 5 bases, with 14 bases between. The CDR3 sequence is CASSGSGRGNEKLFF. CDR3 DNA: TGTGCCAGCAGCGGTAGTGGCAGGGGCAATGAAAAACTGTTTTTT.

The chain recombines TRBV24-1 with TRBJ1-2; D ambiguous. Germline V lookup: CDR1 KGHDR, CDR2 SFDVKD. There are 14 residues in the CDR3. Trimming shortened V by 5 bases and J by 8 bases, and 17 bases separated the two germline ends. The CDR3: CATSGPTESRGYTF. The CDR3 DNA reads as TGTGCCACCAGTGGACCTACAGAGAGCAGAGGCTACACCTTC.

The V and J genes are TRBV6-5 and TRBJ2-3; D is perhaps TRBD1 (5 bases). This CDR3 has 14 residues. V was cut by 4 bases and J by 1 base, with 9 bases left in between. Looked up from germline, CDR1 is MNHEY and CDR2 is SVGAGI. CDR3 in amino acids: CASSWGSGTDTQYF. CDR3 in DNA: TGTGCCAGCAGTTGGGGCTCCGGCACAGATACGCAGTATTTT.

In this sample, this clone turned up once. V is TRBV7-9 and J is TRBJ1-4, with unresolved D. Per germline, CDR1 SEHNR and CDR2 FQNEAQ (reference sequence). The length of the CDR3 is 17 residues. V was cut by 4 bases and J by 0 bases, with 15 bases left in between. The CDR3, as DNA: TGTGCCAGCAGCTCCCACAGTTTCCCCGCAACTAATGAAAAACTGTTTTTT. Its translation: CASSSHSFPATNEKLFF.

V gene TRBV9 combines with J gene TRBJ1-2; 8 bases map to TRBD1. The CDR3 length is 15 residues. From germline, CDR1 is SGDLS and CDR2 YYNGEE. V was pared by 4 bases and J by 4 bases, with 9 bases of the junction left unmatched. DNA for the CDR3: TGTGCCAGCAGCATCTTGACAGGGGCCGCCTATGGCTACACCTTC. Translated, it gives CASSILTGAAYGYTF. The entire variable domain, with the rest obtained from reference TRBV9 and TRBJ1-2, is as follows: DSGVTQTPKHLITATGQRVTLRCSPRSGDLSVYWYQQSLDQGLQFLIQYYNGEERAKGNILERFSAQQFPDLHSELNLSSLELGDSALYFCASSILTGAAYGYTFGSGTRLTVV.